Given below is one T cell receptor beta chain in context. Pooling covered second doses at about 4 or about 12 weeks. Profiling relied on immunoSEQ multiplex PCR, and the TCRdb table lists in-frame clones only, not all of them. The sample shows about 94,000 clones, 85% of them seen only once. The data derive from a study of T cell responses to AZD1222 COVID-19 vaccine. The sample here was peripheral blood, taken 28 days after the second AZD1222 dose. The clonotype was recovered from an adult who received the AZD1222 COVID-19 vaccine.

Here the CDR3 reads CAWSPGGSMNTEAFF. The CDR3 DNA is TGTGCCTGGAGTCCGGGCGGGAGCATGAACACTGAAGCTTTCTTT. The V call is TRBV30, the J call TRBJ1-1, with no clear D. The CDR3 runs 15 residues. The V and J ends lost 2 bases and 0 bases respectively, with 13 bases between them. The germline gives CDR1 GTSNPN, CDR2 SVGIG (reference sequence).